This passage covers 19 T cell receptor beta chains from one sample sequenced in a study of CD8 T cells in Susac syndrome. Reverse transcription of roughly 0.45 to 1 ug RNA used random hexamers. TCRdb processed the immunoSEQ multiplex PCR reads anew with MiXCR; each CDR3 protein has one entry. The profile shows approximately 180,000 distinct CDR3 sequences, roughly 94% of them singletons. The sequenced sample was CD4+ T cells from PBMCs. The receptor source for this set is a human donor with Susac syndrome.

This clonotype has more than one count but fewer than ten. This sequence joins TRBV5-1 and TRBJ1-5; no reliable D call. The germline gives CDR1 SGHRS, CDR2 YFSETQ. Deletions cut 0 bases from V and 2 bases from J, with 6 bases between. There are 14 residues in the CDR3. The CDR3 bases are TGCGCCAGCAGCTTGGTTGGCGGCAATCAGCCCCAGCATTTT. This sequence encodes CASSLVGGNQPQHF.

The table lists this clonotype with a count of one. The J gene is TRBJ2-1, the V gene TRBV29-1; 8 nucleotides line up with TRBD1. The CDR3 totals 14 residues. The germline V gene has CDR1 SQVTM and CDR2 ANQGSEA. The junction had 13 bases not matched to a gene; V was cut back by 3 bases and J by 12 bases. DNA for the CDR3: TGCAGCGTTGAGGGCGACGGACAGGGAAGTGCGCAGTTCTTC. This translates into CSVEGDGQGSAQFF.

The chain joins TRBV30 to TRBJ2-1; no firm D call. The CDR3 covers 13 residues. With 3 bases removed from V and 1 base from J, the gap between germline ends came to 7 bases. Germline loops: CDR1 GTSNPN, CDR2 SVGIG (reference sequence). CDR3 coding DNA: TGTGCCTGGAGAACGGATTCCTACAATGAGCAGTTCTTC. Protein product: CAWRTDSYNEQFF.

The rearrangement links TRBV29-1 to TRBJ2-7, with D perhaps assigned TRBD1 or TRBD2 (5 bases each). V gave up 7 bases and J gave up 2 bases, with 12 bases separating them. CDR1 is SQVTM, CDR2 ANQGSEA, per germline. The CDR3 is 12 residues long. DNA for the CDR3: TGCAGCGCTCGGGACGGCACCTACGAGCAGTACTTC. Protein sequence: CSARDGTYEQYF.

The CDR3 reads CASSRTRQETQYF. The CDR3 DNA sequence: TGTGCCAGCAGCAGGACTAGACAAGAGACCCAGTACTTC. The chain has TRBV6-2 or TRBV6-3 and TRBJ2-5; 7 nucleotides align to TRBD2. Germline V gives CDR1 MNHEY, CDR2 SVGEGT. The CDR3 contains 13 residues. V shed 6 bases, J shed 2 bases, and the junction held 3 bases outside the gene matches.

This clonotype was seen only once. The chain has TRBV25-1 and TRBJ2-3, with D hard to call. This CDR3 has 14 amino acids. Germline assignment: CDR1 MGHDK and CDR2 SYGVNS. V lost 7 bases to trimming and J lost 2 bases, with 13 bases between them. For the CDR3, the DNA is TGTGCCAGCACTCTGAGCGAAGCCACAGATACGCAGTATTTT. This codes for CASTLSEATDTQYF.

This chain uses TRBV6-5 with TRBJ2-7; TRBD2 matches at 8 bases. Germline V gene data show CDR1 as MNHEY and CDR2 as SVGAGI. The CDR3 consists of 17 residues. V shed 0 bases, J shed 5 bases, and the junction held 12 bases outside the gene matches. The CDR3 loop is CASSYSMSSGGFHEQYF. Written as DNA, the CDR3 is TGTGCCAGCAGTTACTCGATGTCGAGCGGGGGATTCCACGAGCAGTACTTC.

The genes are TRBV20-1 and TRBJ1-3; 7 positions agree with TRBD1. V lost 4 bases to trimming and J lost 8 bases; unmatched junction nucleotides: 8. The CDR3 is 13 amino acids. Germline assignment: CDR1 DFQATT and CDR2 SNEGSKA (reference sequence). This chain's CDR3 is CSAIDREPYTIYF. The CDR3 DNA reads TGCAGTGCTATTGACAGGGAACCGTACACCATATATTTT.

The chain joins TRBV20-1 to TRBJ2-7; TRBD2 might be the D (6 bases). The CDR3 spans 14 residues. V was pared by 1 base and J by 3 bases, with 13 bases between. Germline CDR1 reads DFQATT; CDR2 reads SNEGSKA (reference sequence). CDR3 in DNA: TGCAGTGCTAGAGTTAGCGGTGAAGGCTACGAGCAGTACTTC. As protein: CSARVSGEGYEQYF.

The rearrangement uses TRBV19 and TRBJ1-1, with D unresolved. Deletions cut 3 bases from V and 3 bases from J, with 8 bases between. Looked up from germline, CDR1 is LNHDA and CDR2 is SQIVND (reference sequence). This CDR3 region has 13 residues. Here the CDR3 reads CASSIGRYTEAFF. CDR3 nucleotide sequence: TGTGCCAGTAGTATCGGACGGTACACTGAAGCTTTCTTT.

The chain has TRBV5-1 and TRBJ2-1; D call uncertain. Between the trimmed V and J ends, which lost 0 bases and 4 bases, there was a span of 8 bases. The CDR3 is 14 residues long. Germline CDR1 reads SGHRS; CDR2 reads YFSETQ. The CDR3 bases are TGCGCCAGCAGCTTGGCCCAATCATACAATGAGCAGTTCTTC. It translates to CASSLAQSYNEQFF.

The chain couples TRBV29-1 to TRBJ1-4; D is possibly TRBD1 (5 bases). Per the germline V gene, CDR1 is SQVTM and CDR2 is ANQGSEA. The V end lost 4 bases, the J end lost 0 bases, and 6 bases lay between the germline ends. This CDR3 is built from 13 residues. The CDR3: CSVGGATNEKLFF. The CDR3 region has the DNA TGCAGCGTTGGGGGGGCAACTAATGAAAAACTGTTTTTT.

The chain's CDR3 is CSASGRASYNEQFF. The CDR3 DNA follows: TGCAGTGCTAGCGGGAGGGCCTCCTACAATGAGCAGTTCTTC. This chain joins TRBV20-1 and TRBJ2-1, with 8 positions matching TRBD2. Germline lookup yields CDR1 DFQATT and CDR2 SNEGSKA (reference sequence). Trimming removed 3 bases from V and 0 bases from J; junction bases left unmatched: 1. The CDR3 contains 14 residues.

The chain recombines TRBV28 with TRBJ2-2, with D uncertain. Germline lookup yields CDR1 MDHEN and CDR2 SYDVKM. The CDR3 is made up of 13 amino acids. Trimming stripped 1 base from V and 3 bases from J, with 3 bases between. The CDR3 DNA reads TGTGCCAGCAGTTTATATCACACCGGGGAGCTGTTTTTT. Translating gives CASSLYHTGELFF.

The chain carries TRBV12-3 or TRBV12-4 and TRBJ2-7; possible D gene TRBD1, 5 bases. V was cut by 0 bases and J by 0 bases, with 12 bases left in between. There are 16 residues in the CDR3. The CDR3: CASSLAWQGYSYEQYF. DNA of the CDR3: TGTGCCAGCAGTTTAGCGTGGCAGGGTTACTCCTACGAGCAGTACTTC.

This rearrangement joins TRBV5-1 to TRBJ1-1, with D possibly being TRBD1 (6 bases). The length of the CDR3 is 15 residues. V was clipped by 1 base and J by 1 base, with 11 bases between them. Germline CDR1 is SGHRS and CDR2 is YFSETQ. The DNA of the CDR3 is TGCGCCAGCAGCTTGAGTGCAGGGGAGAACACTGAAGCTTTCTTT. Protein: CASSLSAGENTEAFF.

This sequence joins TRBV12-3 or TRBV12-4 and TRBJ2-5; D uncertain. This CDR3 has 15 amino acids. Deletions cut 5 bases from V and 4 bases from J, with 17 bases between. CDR3 protein: CASSRFVANGETQYF. CDR3 bases: TGTGCCAGCAGTCGTTTCGTGGCAAACGGAGAGACCCAGTACTTC.

This rearrangement joins TRBV7-9 to TRBJ2-1; no firm D call. The CDR3 contains 11 residues. Germline V CDR1 and CDR2: SEHNR, FQNEAQ (reference sequence). The V end was cut by 5 bases, the J end by 6 bases, with 5 bases between. CDR3 amino acids: CASSVSNEQFF. In DNA, the CDR3 is TGTGCCAGCAGCGTTAGCAATGAGCAGTTCTTC.

The rearrangement links TRBV20-1 to TRBJ1-1; D unresolved. Germline V CDR1 and CDR2: DFQATT, SNEGSKA (reference sequence). CDR3 length: 16 amino acids. V gave up 3 bases and J gave up 3 bases, with 20 bases separating them. In DNA, the CDR3 is TGCAGTGCTAGTCCCCCAAGGACGGTGCTTCACACTGAAGCTTTCTTT. Protein: CSASPPRTVLHTEAFF.